The subject of this entry is one T cell receptor (beta chain). Its specific antigen is unknown. No clone much larger than this one lies a single base away; base qualities are absent. The CDR3 regions of human TCRbeta chains were analyzed by immunosequencing. Under the source paper's analysis protocol: Repertoire TCRs were matched against a reference library of SARS-CoV-2-specific TCRs generated with the MIRA antigen-specificity platform. Breadth meant the fraction of unique TCRs that were SARS-CoV-2-associated, whereas depth meant the fraction of total T cells that were SARS-CoV-2-associated. Each spike-specific TCR was assigned to its reactive spike region and to a CD4 or CD8 class using the MIRA data. Log10-transformed breadth and depth values were compared by one-way ANOVA with Sidak's multiple comparisons tests. Not all clones reach the TCRdb copy of this immuneACCESS table, which keeps in-frame sequences only. Checked studies attribute under half of the gap to unresolved V genes and leave the rest unexplained. V, J and clone size derive from that table, while D and trimming were established from the DNA sequence. The sample table contains some 79,000 clones; only one count was recorded for roughly 85% of them. Roughly an eighth of the sample is in the top ten clones.

CDR3 length: 14 amino acids, cysteine to phenylalanine. Only CDR3 DNA remains: 42 bases, in frame from the first base. From a lookup of the germline V gene (reference sequence), CDR1 and CDR2 are LNHDA and SQIVND. V is pared back by 7 bases and J by 1 base, with 13 bases lying between the germline termini. The data are from a study of T cell responses to AZD1222 COVID-19 vaccine (dated by TCRdb to 2020 to 2022). Notes on the research overall: A total of approximately 230 trial participants underwent TCR sequencing, of whom about 210 received two doses of AZD1222 and about 26 received two doses of the MenACWY control vaccine. Trial participants were enrolled into age subgroups of 18-55, 56-69 and 70-plus years, which contained 148, 28 and 57 TCR-sequenced participants, respectively.

Overall results and qualifications from the work: Nearly half of unique spike-specific TCRs reportedly recognized epitopes outside regions mutated in the B.1.351 and B.1.1.7 variants. CD4 TCRs associated with the vaccine covered the entire spike protein, and the dominant responses were in regions 160-218 and 743-854. Conclusions about previously exposed vaccinees are limited, since just 6 or 7 AZD1222 recipients were seropositive for SARS-CoV-2 at baseline. Spike-specific TCR breadth and depth rose significantly after two AZD1222 doses compared with day 0 and with MenACWY recipients. The 56-69-year group was small, and its depth increase did not reach significance, likely because of low power. Because no samples from the day 14 peak response were available, repertoires could be characterized only after the peak T cell response. Most participants were white British and females outnumbered males, and the authors suggested that clonal diversity may have been underestimated.

Reading the label with the study, this specimen's time point is: about 28 days (+/-7) after the second vaccine dose. AZD1222 recipients whose second dose came at about 4 weeks and those whose second dose came at about 12 weeks were combined into one group, since spike-specific TCR depth and breadth did not differ between the two schedules. Vaccinee samples came from UK trials COV001 and COV002, including a single-blind randomized controlled phase 2/3 trial of AZD1222 (ChAdOx1 nCoV-19) in healthy adults. For TCRbeta chain sequencing, PBMC samples were collected from trial participants at day 0 and at day 28 after the second dose.

The chain employs TRBV19 and TRBJ1-1, and perhaps TRBD1 as D gene, on 6 matching bases. The receptor's source is an adult who received the AZD1222 COVID-19 vaccine. Source: peripheral blood, taken 28 days after the second AZD1222 dose. In nucleotides, the sequence is TGTGCCAGTATATGGGGGGGCAAGAACACTGAAGCTTTCTTT. Translation gives CASIWGGKNTEAFF. Reference TRBV19 and TRBJ1-1 genes cover what lies past the CDR3, so the full variable domain is DGGITQSPKYLFRKEGQNVTLSCEQNLNHDAMYWYRQDPGQGLRLIYYSQIVNDFQKGDIAEGYSVSREKKESFPLTVTSAQKNPTAFYLCASIWGGKNTEAFFGQGTRLTVV.